The 28 T cell receptor beta chains in this list originate from one sample, sequenced in a study of T cells after yellow fever vaccination. Each CDR3 protein is one row after TCRdb ran MiXCR on the 5' RACE reads. The table has about 260,000 distinct CDR3 sequences, 3.6% seen once. Sequencing used PBMCs, obtained 15 days after the yellow fever booster vaccination. These receptors all stem from a man younger than 35 who received the YFV17D yellow fever vaccine.

With respect to this clonotype: It may be a read error: a sequence one base away is much more abundant. The genes are TRBV20-1 and TRBJ2-3; 8 positions match TRBD2. The trim removed 2 bases at V and 5 bases at J, leaving 6 bases unmatched. The CDR3 sequence is 14 residues long. Germline CDR1 DFQATT, CDR2 SNEGSKA (reference sequence). The CDR3 spells CSARFGGAKDTQYF. DNA of the CDR3: TGCAGTGCTAGATTCGGGGGGGCCAAAGATACGCAGTATTTT.

This clonotype has at least ten counts. V gene TRBV20-1 combines with J gene TRBJ2-5, with D possibly being TRBD1 or TRBD2 (6 bases each). Germline V CDR1 and CDR2: DFQATT, SNEGSKA (reference sequence). The CDR3 is made up of 13 amino acids. Trimming stripped 6 bases from V and 4 bases from J, with 15 bases between. The CDR3: CSAGRGAPETQYF. As DNA, the CDR3 is TGCAGTGCAGGAAGGGGGGCCCCAGAGACCCAGTACTTC.

The table lists this clonotype with many counts. This chain links TRBV12-3 or TRBV12-4 with TRBJ2-2; tentative D call: TRBD1 (6 bases). V lost 6 bases to trimming and J lost 0 bases, with 11 bases between them. The CDR3 extends over 15 amino acids. The CDR3 spells CASSDRTPNTGELFF. Here the CDR3 DNA reads TGTGCCAGCAGCGACAGGACCCCGAACACCGGGGAGCTGTTTTTT.

This clonotype was seen repeatedly, ten times or more. The gene calls are TRBV27 and TRBJ1-5; no firm D call. Germline values: CDR1 MNHEY, CDR2 SMNVEV (reference sequence). This CDR3 contains 12 residues. V lost 4 bases and J lost 7, with 8 bases in between. The CDR3 nucleotides read TGTGCCAGCAGTTATCATGGCCAGCCCCAGCATTTT. This gives the protein CASSYHGQPQHF.

This clonotype was detected ten times or more. The CDR3 here is CASSPGGGSSYEQYV. CDR3 DNA: TGTGCCAGCAGTCCGGGCGGTGGGAGCTCCTACGAGCAGTACGTC. The rearrangement links TRBV28 to TRBJ2-7; D may be TRBD2 (5 bases). The CDR3 covers 15 residues. V shed 5 bases and J shed 0 bases, with 14 bases lying between them. Germline V gene data show CDR1 as MDHEN and CDR2 as SYDVKM.

The table lists this clonotype with many counts. The chain couples TRBV9 to TRBJ2-3; D not resolved. Germline lookup yields CDR1 SGDLS and CDR2 YYNGEE. The CDR3 is 15 amino acids. V lost 4 bases and J 3 bases, leaving 15 bases between the germline ends. The CDR3 sequence is CASSSLKERTDTQYF. In nucleotides, the CDR3 is TGTGCCAGCAGCTCGCTTAAAGAAAGGACAGATACGCAGTATTTT.

This clonotype was recorded many times. V usage is TRBV7-2 and J usage is TRBJ2-1; TRBD2 agrees at 7 bases. CDR1 is SGHTA and CDR2 is FQGNSA in the germline V gene. The CDR3 spans 16 residues. After removal of 2 bases from V and 8 bases from J, the junction contained 12 bases not matched to a gene. The CDR3 is CASSLFGRGRNDEQFF. The CDR3 nucleotides read TGTGCCAGCAGCTTATTTGGGCGGGGGAGGAACGATGAGCAGTTCTTC.

In this sample, this clonotype turned up many times. This chain joins TRBV12-3 or TRBV12-4 and TRBJ2-1; 10 bases match TRBD2. V gave up 3 bases and J gave up 13 bases; unmatched junction bases: 6. CDR3 length: 13 amino acids. The CDR3 DNA sequence: TGTGCCAGCAGTTTCAGCGGGGGGGCCGAACAGTTCTTC. Residues: CASSFSGGAEQFF.

This clonotype was detected many times. V is TRBV24-1 and J is TRBJ2-2; D gene uncertain. The germline V gene encodes CDR1 KGHDR and CDR2 SFDVKD. V lost 4 bases and J 6 bases, leaving 17 bases between the germline ends. The CDR3 runs 16 residues. The DNA of the CDR3 is TGTGCCACCAGTGACCCAAAGCTGTATGAGGCCGGGGAGCTGTTTTTT. It encodes CATSDPKLYEAGELFF.

Ten or more counts support this clonotype. This rearrangement joins TRBV2 to TRBJ2-1; D possibly matches TRBD1 or TRBD2 (5 bases each). Trimming pared 10 bases from V and 15 bases from J, leaving 25 bases between. CDR3 size: 13 residues. CDR1 is SNHLY and CDR2 is FYNNEI in the germline V gene. The CDR3 is CATTPDWDGSPFF. CDR3 coding DNA: TGTGCCACCACACCAGACTGGGACGGAAGCCCGTTCTTC.

This clonotype was counted ten times or more. The J gene is TRBJ2-7, the V gene TRBV6-1; D not resolved. Germline CDR1 is MNHNS and CDR2 is SASEGT. Trimming cost V 2 bases and J 1 base, with 9 bases left between them. The CDR3 contains 14 residues. The CDR3 here is CASSERTSSYEQYV. DNA of the CDR3: TGTGCCAGCAGTGAACGGACCTCATCCTACGAGCAGTACGTC.

This clonotype was observed many times. The chain carries TRBV15 and TRBJ2-5; perhaps TRBD2 as D (5 bases). The ends were cut back, 4 bases at V and 5 bases at J, with 11 bases in the middle. This CDR3 region has 13 residues. Germline V gene lookup returns CDR1 LNHNV and CDR2 YYDKDF (reference sequence). The CDR3 bases are TGTGCCACCAGCACAACGGGCGGGGAGACCCAGTACTTC. Its translation: CATSTTGGETQYF. Full variable domain (missing parts from reference TRBV15 and TRBJ2-5): DAMVIQNPRYQVTQFGKPVTLSCSQTLNHNVMYWYQQKSSQAPKLLFHYYDKDFNNEADTPDNFQSRRPNTSFCFLDIRSPGLGDTAMYLCATSTTGGETQYFGPGTRLLVL.

At least ten counts were recorded for this clonotype. V gene TRBV7-8 combines with J gene TRBJ2-7; 9 bases are shared with TRBD2. Germline CDR1 SGHVS, CDR2 FQNEAQ. The V segment lost 1 base and the J segment 7 bases; nucleotides outside the gene matches: 5. The CDR3 totals 14 residues. This CDR3 is CASSLVAGAGEQYV. In nucleotides, the CDR3 is TGTGCCAGCAGCTTAGTAGCGGGGGCCGGGGAGCAGTACGTC.

This clonotype appeared many times. V gene TRBV20-1 combines with J gene TRBJ1-1, with TRBD1 identical over 9 bases. V was clipped by 5 bases and J by 5 bases; unmatched bases: 9. The CDR3 length is 14 residues. The germline V gene encodes CDR1 DFQATT and CDR2 SNEGSKA (reference sequence). The CDR3 nucleotides are TGCAGTGCTGTGAAAGGGACAGGGATAACTGAAGCTTTCTTT. Amino acids: CSAVKGTGITEAFF.

A word on this clonotype: A clone one base away is much larger, so this may be a read error. J is TRBJ2-2 and V is TRBV5-1; D not resolved. This CDR3 spans 14 amino acids. The germline V gene has CDR1 SGHRS and CDR2 YFSETQ. CDR3 sequence (DNA): TGCGCCAGCAGCGGAAATTTGAACCCCGGGGAGCTGTTTTTT. This sequence encodes CASSGNLNPGELFF.

The sample holds many counts of this clonotype. The chain joins TRBV5-1 to TRBJ2-3; maybe TRBD1 (6 bases). This CDR3 comprises 14 residues. The ends were cut back, 6 bases at V and 4 bases at J, with 15 bases in the middle. CDR1 is SGHRS and CDR2 is YFSETQ in the germline V gene. The DNA of the CDR3 is TGCGCCAGCAAGACAGGTCTTAGCGCAGATACGCAGTATTTT. This encodes CASKTGLSADTQYF.

This clonotype was seen many times. The rearrangement joins TRBV5-4 to TRBJ2-2; tentatively, D is TRBD2 (5 bases). CDR1 is SGHNT and CDR2 is YYREEE in the germline V gene (reference sequence). CDR3 size: 13 residues. The germline V and J ends were trimmed by 1 base and 6 bases, with 7 bases remaining between them. The DNA for the CDR3 is TGTGCCAGCAGCTTGTGGGGAGCCGGGGAGCTGTTTTTT. Protein product: CASSLWGAGELFF.

There are many counts of this clonotype. The chain carries TRBV7-3 and TRBJ2-3, with 13 bases matching TRBD2. The CDR3 covers 17 residues. V gave up 4 bases and J gave up 1 base; unmatched junction bases: 5. Germline V gene data show CDR1 as SGHTA and CDR2 as FQGTGA. In nucleotides, the CDR3 is TGTGCCAGCAGCTCGGGAGGACTAGCGGGGGGCACAGATACGCAGTATTTT. It codes for CASSSGGLAGGTDTQYF.

The table lists this clonotype with many counts. The chain uses TRBV6-6 and TRBJ2-5; 9 bases align to TRBD2. Unmatched junction bases numbered 18, after V lost 0 bases and J lost 7 bases. The CDR3 covers 19 residues. CDR1 and CDR2 from the germline V gene are MNHNY and SVGAGI (reference sequence). DNA of the CDR3: TGTGCCAGCAGTTACTCGATCCTTCTGGCGGGAGGGATGTCCGGGACCCAGTACTTC. It is translated as CASSYSILLAGGMSGTQYF.

This clonotype was seen more than once but under ten times. The chain couples TRBV5-1 to TRBJ2-3; D is unresolved. V gave up 0 bases and J gave up 4 bases, with 6 bases separating them. The germline V gene has CDR1 SGHRS and CDR2 YFSETQ. The CDR3 runs 13 residues. The CDR3 loop reads CASSLAVADTQYF. CDR3 sequence (DNA): TGCGCCAGCAGCTTGGCAGTCGCAGATACGCAGTATTTT.

This clonotype was counted at least ten times. The chain has TRBV6-5 and TRBJ1-5; maybe TRBD1 (6 bases). Germline assignment: CDR1 MNHEY and CDR2 SVGAGI. V was cut by 11 bases and J by 5 bases, with 19 bases left in between. The CDR3 has 14 residues. CDR3 coding DNA: TGTGCCGTGGGGCGCAGGGGTTTCGATCAGCCCCAGCATTTT. This gives the protein CAVGRRGFDQPQHF.

This clonotype has a count of ten or more. This rearrangement joins TRBV21-1 to TRBJ2-3; TRBD1 is taken as the D call from the table, unchecked against the DNA. TRBV21-1 is a pseudogene segment. The CDR3 consists of 12 residues. The CDR3 nucleotides are TGTGCCAGCAGCCCCCCGGACAGGACGCAGTATTTT. Encoded protein: CASSPPDRTQYF.

This clonotype was picked up many times. J is TRBJ2-7 and V is TRBV27; 11 bases match TRBD2. Unmatched junction bases numbered 13, after V lost 10 bases and J lost 2 bases. Per germline, CDR1 MNHEY and CDR2 SMNVEV (reference sequence). The CDR3 is 16 residues long. CDR3 nucleotides: TGTGCCACCCACCGCCTAGCGGGGGGCCGGACCTACGAGCAGTACTTC. It codes for CATHRLAGGRTYEQYF.

There are many counts of this clonotype. The genes are TRBV7-9 and TRBJ1-2, with 7 bases fitting TRBD1. The CDR3 covers 13 residues. J was trimmed by 7 bases and V by 5 bases; bases with no gene match: 7. The germline V gene has CDR1 SEHNR and CDR2 FQNEAQ (reference sequence). The chain's CDR3 is CASSHEGARGYTF. Here the CDR3 DNA reads TGTGCCAGCAGCCATGAGGGGGCGCGTGGCTACACCTTC.

This clonotype showed up many times. The rearrangement uses TRBV12-3 or TRBV12-4 and TRBJ2-3; 13 nucleotides match TRBD2. The CDR3 has 17 amino acids. With 11 bases clipped from V and 0 bases from J, the junction kept 11 bases outside the gene matches. The CDR3 nucleotides read TGTGCCGTACCATTGGGACTAGCGGGGCCGAGCACAGATACGCAGTATTTT. Translated, it gives CAVPLGLAGPSTDTQYF.

This rearrangement joins TRBV4-2 to TRBJ1-2, with D tentatively TRBD1 (5 bases). Germline loops: CDR1 LGHNA, CDR2 YNFKEQ. The V gene lost 0 bases and the J gene lost 8 bases, with 16 bases spanning the gap. The CDR3 spans 15 residues. The CDR3 loop is CASSQDLRGGDGYTF. The CDR3 DNA is TGTGCCAGCAGCCAAGATTTGCGGGGGGGAGACGGCTACACCTTC.

This clonotype showed up many times. J is TRBJ2-3 and V is TRBV4-3; possibly TRBD2 for D (6 bases). Germline V gene data show CDR1 as LGHNA and CDR2 as YSLEER. With 0 bases removed from V and 0 bases from J, the gap between germline ends came to 10 bases. The CDR3 spans 16 residues. CDR3 in DNA: TGCGCCAGCAGCCAAGATCGCGGGAAAAGCACAGATACGCAGTATTTT. This sequence encodes CASSQDRGKSTDTQYF.

The sample holds many counts of this clonotype. J is TRBJ1-5 and V is TRBV27, with D maybe TRBD1 (6 bases). Germline V lookup: CDR1 MNHEY, CDR2 SMNVEV (reference sequence). The V gene lost 4 bases and the J gene lost 1 base, with 17 bases spanning the gap. There are 17 residues in the CDR3. The CDR3, as DNA: TGTGCCAGCAGTTCGGATTTCAGGGGTGGGAGCAATCAGCCCCAGCATTTT. It specifies CASSSDFRGGSNQPQHF.